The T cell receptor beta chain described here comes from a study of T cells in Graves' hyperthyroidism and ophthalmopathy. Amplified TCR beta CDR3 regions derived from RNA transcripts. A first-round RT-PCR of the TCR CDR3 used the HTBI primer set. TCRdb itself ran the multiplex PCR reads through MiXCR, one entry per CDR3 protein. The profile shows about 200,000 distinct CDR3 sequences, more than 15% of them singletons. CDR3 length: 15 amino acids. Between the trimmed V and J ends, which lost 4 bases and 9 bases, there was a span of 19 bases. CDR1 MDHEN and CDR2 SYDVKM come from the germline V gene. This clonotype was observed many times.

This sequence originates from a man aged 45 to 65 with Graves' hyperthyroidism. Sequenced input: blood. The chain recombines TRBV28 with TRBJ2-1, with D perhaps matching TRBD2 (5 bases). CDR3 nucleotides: TGTGCCAGCAGTTCTCTTGTGGGGAACCGGGGTGAGCAGTTCTTC. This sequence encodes CASSSLVGNRGEQFF.